This passage covers 4 T cell receptor beta chains from one sample sequenced in a study of T-cell memory formation after mild COVID-19. One entry per CDR3 protein, called by TCRdb with MiXCR from the 5' RACE reads. The table shows about 110,000 distinct CDR3 sequences, with roughly 12% occurring only once. The material sequenced was PBMCs or a T cell subset sorted from them (not recorded which). The receptors stem from an adult woman who had mild COVID-19 (a few samples of this study predate the infection). Cell type and time point are not known.

On this clonotype: A read error may explain this, as a much larger clone is one base away. J is TRBJ2-3 and V is TRBV6-5, with 13 bases that match TRBD2. V gave up 5 bases and J gave up 1 base; unmatched junction bases: 6. The length of the CDR3 is 17 residues. Germline loops: CDR1 MNHEY, CDR2 SVGAGI. DNA of the CDR3: TGTGCCAGCAGTCAGGGGACTAGCGGGGTTCGCACAGATACGCAGTATTTT. Amino acid sequence: CASSQGTSGVRTDTQYF.

The chain has TRBV4-1 and TRBJ2-7; D gene ambiguous. V was pared by 2 bases and J by 3 bases, with 8 bases between. The CDR3 is 13 residues long. CDR1 is MGHRA and CDR2 is YSYEKL in the germline V gene. The CDR3 loop is CASSQLGSYEQYF. CDR3 coding DNA: TGCGCCAGCAGCCAACTTGGCAGCTACGAGCAGTACTTC.

The rearrangement links TRBV7-9 to TRBJ2-1; no firm D call. The CDR3 is 14 residues long. Trimming left V 3 bases short and J 8 bases short, with 14 bases between. The germline V gene has CDR1 SEHNR and CDR2 FQNEAQ (reference sequence). CDR3 region: CASSLDVGYDEQFF. CDR3 coding DNA: TGTGCCAGCAGCTTGGACGTTGGATACGATGAGCAGTTCTTC.

This clonotype was counted between two and nine times. The V gene is TRBV25-1, the J gene TRBJ2-7; D is perhaps TRBD2 (6 bases). The CDR3 is 13 residues long. Germline CDR1 MGHDK, CDR2 SYGVNS. The ends were cut back, 9 bases at V and 0 bases at J, with 12 bases in the middle. As DNA, the CDR3 is TGTGCCAGTAGAGGGACTGTCTCCTACGAGCAGTACTTC. It codes for CASRGTVSYEQYF.